This T cell receptor (beta chain) is drawn from a study of shared clonotypes between healthy human individuals. As regards this clone: The antigen is not known.

Germline V gives CDR1 SGHNT, CDR2 YYREEE (reference sequence). The V gene lost 0 bases and the J gene lost 3 bases, with 10 bases spanning the gap. This CDR3 comprises 16 residues. Study-level points and caveats: Deeper or shallower sequencing was expected to change how clonotypes are shared among donors. Rarefaction revealed incomplete sorted-subset sequencing despite large depth. Relative to clonotypes present in all four donors, those not shared had lower generation probabilities.

Method: immunoSEQ multiplex PCR; TCRdb's copy keeps in-frame clones and lacks some. The data contain 2 million to 2.5 million clones, 90% to 96% of them seen just once; the ten biggest clones take up roughly 0.13%. Sequencing was performed on naive CD4+ T cells sorted from blood. The subset was: CD45RA+ positively selected. This TCR came from a man younger than 35 in good health. The rearrangement joins TRBV5-4 to TRBJ2-6, with D uncertain. CDR3: CASSLDQQVGANVLTF. Here the CDR3 DNA reads TGTGCCAGCAGCTTGGATCAACAAGTTGGGGCCAACGTCCTGACTTTC.